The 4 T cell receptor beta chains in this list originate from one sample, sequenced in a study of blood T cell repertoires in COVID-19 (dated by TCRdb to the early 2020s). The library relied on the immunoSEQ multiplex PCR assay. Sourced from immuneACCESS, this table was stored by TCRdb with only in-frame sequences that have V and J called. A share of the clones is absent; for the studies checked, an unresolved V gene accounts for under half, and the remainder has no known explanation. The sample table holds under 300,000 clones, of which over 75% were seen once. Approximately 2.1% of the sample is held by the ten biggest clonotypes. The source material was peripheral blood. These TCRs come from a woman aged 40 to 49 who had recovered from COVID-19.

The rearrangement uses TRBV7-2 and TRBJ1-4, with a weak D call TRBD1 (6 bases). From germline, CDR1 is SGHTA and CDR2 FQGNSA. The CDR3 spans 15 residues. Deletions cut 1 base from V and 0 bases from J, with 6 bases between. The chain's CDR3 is CASSLEGATNEKLFF. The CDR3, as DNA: TGTGCCAGCAGCTTAGAGGGGGCAACTAATGAAAAACTGTTTTTT.

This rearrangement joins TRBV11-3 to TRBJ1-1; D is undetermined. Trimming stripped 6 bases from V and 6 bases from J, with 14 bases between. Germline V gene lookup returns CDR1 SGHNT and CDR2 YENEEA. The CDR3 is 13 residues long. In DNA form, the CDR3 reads TGTGCCAGCAGGGGCAAGAAGGTCGCTGAAGCTTTCTTT. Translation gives CASRGKKVAEAFF. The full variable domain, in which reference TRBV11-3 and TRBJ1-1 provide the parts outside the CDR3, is EAGVVQSPRYKIIEKKQPVAFWCNPISGHNTLYWYLQNLGQGPELLIRYENEEAVDDSQLPKDRFSAERLKGVDSTLKIQPAELGDSAVYLCASRGKKVAEAFFGQGTRLTVV.

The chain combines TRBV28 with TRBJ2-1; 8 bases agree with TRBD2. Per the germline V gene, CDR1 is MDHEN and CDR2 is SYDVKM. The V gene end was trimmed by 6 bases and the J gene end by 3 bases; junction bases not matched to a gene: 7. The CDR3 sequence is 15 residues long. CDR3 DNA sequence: TGTGCCAGCAGGGAGGCGGGGGGATACTACAATGAGCAGTTCTTC. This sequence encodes CASREAGGYYNEQFF.

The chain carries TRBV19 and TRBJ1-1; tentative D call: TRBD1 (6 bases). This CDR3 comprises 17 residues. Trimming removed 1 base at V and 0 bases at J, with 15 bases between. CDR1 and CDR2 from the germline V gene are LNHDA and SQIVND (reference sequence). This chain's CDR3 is CASSIGQGLGLNTEAFF. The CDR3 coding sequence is TGTGCCAGTAGTATAGGGCAGGGGCTGGGGTTGAACACTGAAGCTTTCTTT.